This TCR beta chain was captured in a study of shared T cell receptors in the human thymus. TCRdb's table, derived via immunoSEQ multiplex PCR, lists solely in-frame clones and lacks some. In the table there are some 720,000 clones, around 89% of which are singletons. Germline-derived CDR1 and CDR2 are SQVTM and ANQGSEA. The CDR3 totals 15 residues. Trimming removed 6 bases at V and 4 bases at J, with 21 bases between. This same sample was also part of a study on human thymus T cells.

The chain combines TRBV29-1 with TRBJ1-1, with a possible D match to TRBD1 (6 bases). This sequence originates from a boy under three years old with a congenital heart defect. The source material was thymocytes. The CDR3 loop is CSVPSLGGAGTEAFF. The DNA for the CDR3 is TGCAGCGTGCCCTCCCTTGGGGGGGCGGGCACTGAAGCTTTCTTT.